The TCR beta chain under discussion was sequenced for a study of blood T cell repertoires in COVID-19 (dated by TCRdb to 2020 to 2022). With respect to the entire study: Samples covering the acute and convalescent phases of COVID-19 were provided by collaborators in the United States, Italy and Spain. Deeply sampled blood TCRbeta repertoires from subjects exposed to, actively infected with, or recovered from COVID-19 were included in the dataset. A freely available public database, intended as a resource for researchers studying the immune response to SARS-CoV-2, is where the repertoires were released. Where available, HLA class I and class II types were taken from metadata supplied by the sample provider and were not determined by assay-based typing. Sample metadata almost always included a de-identified subject ID, COVID-19 status, age in years and sex. Samples came from the ongoing ImmuneRACE study (first 160 participants) plus 1,254 subjects from 6 global collaborators. The material from the prospective study consisted of cDNA or gDNA derived from T cells, B-cell-depleted T cells, or PBMCs. General findings and caveats noted by the study authors: The quantity of clinical and demographic metadata differed by source and by participant and was supplied without curation.

Samples from volunteer blood donors who had recovered from COVID-19 were contributed by a second Seattle source. Collaborating institutions collected whole blood in K2EDTA tubes following their own protocols. For TCRbeta analysis, collaborators shipped samples as frozen whole blood, isolated PBMCs, or DNA extracted from either of those sample types. TCRbeta CDR3 regions were amplified from genomic DNA by means of the immunoSEQ Assay, a bias-controlled multiplex PCR. In the paper's pipeline: Nucleated cell counts per sample were estimated from amplification of reference gene primers within the assay. To quantify the absolute abundance of each unique TCRbeta CDR3 rearrangement, sequence reads were collapsed and filtered. For each sample, productive Simpson clonality was calculated as the square root of Simpson's diversity index across productive rearrangements. In its TCRdb copy, this immuneACCESS table keeps in-frame sequences only and misses some clones. Where compared with another copy, unresolved V genes explain less than half of these, and the others have no known cause. The V and J calls and clone size were taken over from that table, and D and trimming were inferred from the DNA. In this sample the table shows some 230,000 clones, approximately 84% of which occur a single time. The ten biggest clones cover 3% to 3.5% of the sample.

The V end gives up 6 bases and the J end 3 bases, leaving 5 bases in the junction not matched to a gene. Including the terminal cysteine and phenylalanine, the CDR3 comprises 14 residues. Only the CDR3 DNA stays, 42 bases, in frame from base 1. CDR1 and CDR2 were assigned from the germline V gene as SGHRS and YFSETQ. On this clone itself: This receptor's antigen is unknown. Per-base quality was not reported, and no clone a single base away is much larger than it.

The material sequenced was peripheral blood. This TCR was recovered from a woman aged 25 to 39 who had recovered from COVID-19. The chain is made from TRBV5-1 and TRBJ2-5; 10 middle bases align to TRBD1. The nucleotide sequence is TGCGCCAGCACGGTAGGGACAGGGGAAGAGACCCAGTACTTC. Translated, it gives CASTVGTGEETQYF.